This is a list of T cell receptor beta chains from one sample in a study of T cells in Graves' hyperthyroidism and ophthalmopathy. Using its own MiXCR run on the multiplex PCR reads, TCRdb lists one record per CDR3 protein. The sample lists over 700,000 distinct CDR3 sequences; about a third were seen once. Specimen: blood. The receptors were sampled from a woman between 35 and 50 years old with Graves' hyperthyroidism. Each CDR3 is given with its conserved first and last residue. The D gene is left open where the match is weak. Size tells how often a clone was seen (once, few, many) or the class of an expanded clone, and some rows leave it out.

>TRBD1|TRBJ2-7|.|TRBV20-1
TGCAGTGCTAACGGACAGGGGCGTCCTTCTTCCTACGAGCGGTACTTC
CSANGQGRPSSYERYF
>.|TRBJ1-3|many|TRBV29-1
TGCAGCGTTGAAGATCCGGCCTCCCCCTCTGGAAACACCATATATTTT
CSVEDPASPSGNTIYF
>TRBD2|TRBJ2-5|.|TRBV5-1
TGCGCCAGCAGCTTGGTTTCAGCGGGAGCGGGGCGAGAGACCCAGTACTTC
CASSLVSAGAGRETQYF
>.|TRBJ1-1|.|TRBV4-1
TGCGCCAGCAAAGAGAGGGCAGGATCGTCGAACACTGAAGCTTTCTTT
CASKERAGSSNTEAFF
>TRBD1|TRBJ1-3|.|TRBV12-3/TRBV12-4
TGTGCCAGCACCCAGGACAGGGGCTTTGGAAACACCATATATTTT
CASTQDRGFGNTIYF
>TRBD1|TRBJ1-2|few|TRBV7-2
TGTGCCAGCAGCTTAGTGAATTGGGGACAGGGAGATGGCTACACCTTC
CASSLVNWGQGDGYTF
>.|TRBJ1-2|few|TRBV20-1
TGCAGTGTACCAGCTTCTAACTATGGCTACACCTTC
CSVPASNYGYTF
>.|TRBJ2-7|.|TRBV7-9
TGTGCCAGCAGCCCCGACAAGGTCTACGAGCAGTACTTC
CASSPDKVYEQYF
>TRBD2|TRBJ2-7|.|TRBV11-2
TGTGCCAACAGACAAAGGTTCCGGACTAGCGGCTCCTACGAGCAGTACTTC
CANRQRFRTSGSYEQYF
>.|TRBJ2-7|many|TRBV10-2
TGCGCCAGCAAGGATGGGGACGGTCCCTACGAGCAGTACTTC
CASKDGDGPYEQYF
>TRBD1|TRBJ2-7|.|TRBV9
TGTGCCAGCAGTCGACCGGGACAGCGACCTTACGAGCAGTACTTC
CASSRPGQRPYEQYF
>.|TRBJ1-5|.|TRBV5-8
TGTGCCAGCAGCCACGGTACCGACGAGCATCAGCCCCAGCATTTT
CASSHGTDEHQPQHF
>TRBD1|TRBJ1-2|.|TRBV12-3/TRBV12-4
TGTGCCAGCTCACCACCCGGGACAGGGGGCACCTATGGCTACACCTTC
CASSPPGTGGTYGYTF
>.|TRBJ2-5|.|TRBV7-9
TGTGCCAGCAGCCCCGGGACTGTGCACTTC
CASSPGTVHF
>.|TRBJ1-5|few|TRBV6-2/TRBV6-3
TGTGCCAGCAGTGACATGAGGGCGGGCAATCAGCCCCAGCATTTT
CASSDMRAGNQPQHF
>.|TRBJ2-5|.|TRBV11-3
TGTGCCAGCAGGCCAGGCCAGGTCCAAGAGACCCAGTACTTC
CASRPGQVQETQYF
>TRBD1|TRBJ1-6|many|TRBV6-5
TGTGCCAGCAGTTCGACAGGGAATAATTCACCCCTCCACTTT
CASSSTGNNSPLHF
>.|TRBJ2-4|.|TRBV7-9
TGTGCCAGCAGGCCGGGTAGTGACTGGTATCAGTACTTC
CASRPGSDWYQYF
>.|TRBJ2-2|.|TRBV15
TGTGCCACCAGCAGCTTAGTTGCGCTCGGGGAGCTGTTTTTT
CATSSLVALGELFF
>.|TRBJ2-7|many|TRBV7-9
TGTGCCAGCAGCTCCGATCGGAGCGAGCAGTACTTC
CASSSDRSEQYF
>.|TRBJ1-4|.|TRBV11-2
TGTGCCAGCAGCTTAAAAGGGGGTTCTCATGAAAAACTGTTTTTT
CASSLKGGSHEKLFF
>TRBD2|TRBJ2-7|.|TRBV28
TGTGCCAGCAGTTTCTCCGCCTCGCTGACTAGCGGGACCTACGAGCAGTACTTC
CASSFSASLTSGTYEQYF
>TRBD1|TRBJ1-2|few|TRBV28
TGTGCCAGCAGTGTCTCCTTACAGGGGTATGGCTACACCTTC
CASSVSLQGYGYTF
>TRBD1|TRBJ1-2|.|TRBV10-3
TGTGCCTCAACTCGGACAGGCCTAATTAATGGCTACACCTTC
CASTRTGLINGYTF
>.|TRBJ1-6|many|TRBV15
TGTGCCACCAGCAGACCGGACGGGGGGTCACCCCTCCACTTT
CATSRPDGGSPLHF
>.|TRBJ1-2|many|TRBV11-2
TGTGCCAGCAGCTTAGCCCAGAGCTATGGCTACACCTTC
CASSLAQSYGYTF
>TRBD2|TRBJ2-7|.|TRBV6-5
TGTGCCAGCACAACCGGGACTATATCCTACGAGCAGTACTTC
CASTTGTISYEQYF
>TRBD1|TRBJ1-1|few|TRBV5-4
TGCGCCAGCAGCCAAGGGACCTGGACAGGGGGCGTAGCCACTGAAGCTTTCTTT
CASSQGTWTGGVATEAFF
>TRBD1|TRBJ2-2|.|TRBV19
TGTGCCAGTAACAGGGGAAACACCGGGGAGCTGTTTTTT
CASNRGNTGELFF
>.|TRBJ2-6|.|TRBV10-3
TGTGCCATCCAAGCCGCGGCGCAGGTCCTGACTTTC
CAIQAAAQVLTF
>.|TRBJ1-1|few|TRBV5-1
TGCGCCAGCAGCTCAGCCACTCCCGGGAACACTGAAGCTTTCTTT
CASSSATPGNTEAFF
>.|TRBJ1-1|many|TRBV7-9
TGTGCCAGCAGCCCCCCACTCAGATTCAGAGGCATGAACACTGAAGCTTTCTTT
CASSPPLRFRGMNTEAFF
>.|TRBJ1-6|many|TRBV19
TGTGCCAGTAGTGCCCGGACCGGTTATAATTCACCCCTCCACTTT
CASSARTGYNSPLHF
>TRBD1|TRBJ1-5|.|TRBV5-4
TGTGCCAGCAGCTTTTTACAGGGGCCCTCTCAGCCCCAGCATTTT
CASSFLQGPSQPQHF
>.|TRBJ2-7|many|TRBV5-6
TGTGCCAGCAGCACCCTACCCTACGAGCAGTACTTC
CASSTLPYEQYF
>TRBD1|TRBJ1-1|.|TRBV20-1
TGCAGTGCTGCGTCAGGGGGAATCGACACTGAAGCTTTCTTT
CSAASGGIDTEAFF
>.|TRBJ1-4|few|TRBV29-1
TGCAGCGTTGACCTACACGTGGGGACTGAAAAACTGTTTTTT
CSVDLHVGTEKLFF
>TRBD2|TRBJ2-5|.|TRBV12-3/TRBV12-4
TGTGCCAGCAGGCGACTAGCGGATGGAGGGGAGACCCAGTACTTC
CASRRLADGGETQYF
>TRBD1|TRBJ1-4|.|TRBV4-3
TGCGCCAGCAGCCAAGGGACAGGTCCAGGGAAACTGTTTTTT
CASSQGTGPGKLFF
>.|TRBJ1-5|many|TRBV19
TGTGCCAGTAGTTTCGGCCAGGGGCCCAATCAGCCCCAGCATTTT
CASSFGQGPNQPQHF
>.|TRBJ1-1|many|TRBV7-9
TGTGCCAGCTATTTGAACACTGAAGCTTTCTTT
CASYLNTEAFF
>TRBD1|TRBJ2-7|.|TRBV11-2
TGTGCCAGCAGATCGACAGGGGGCGGGAATGAGCAGTACTTC
CASRSTGGGNEQYF
>.|TRBJ2-7|.|TRBV14
TGTGCCAGCAGCCGTCGGTCTGGCTCCTACGAGCAGTACTTC
CASSRRSGSYEQYF
>TRBD1|TRBJ2-7|many|TRBV7-9
TGTGCCAGCAGCCGGACAGGGGTCGGGGACGAGCAGTACTTC
CASSRTGVGDEQYF
>.|TRBJ2-1|few|TRBV6-5
TGTGCCAGCAGACAGGGCACTACTGAGCAGTTCTTC
CASRQGTTEQFF
>.|TRBJ1-1|.|TRBV29-1
TGCAGCGTTCTGAGGGGGGAGCCTGAAGCTTTCTTT
CSVLRGEPEAFF
>.|TRBJ1-2|.|TRBV6-5
TGTGCCAGCGGGATATCCTTGGGGTATGGCTACACCTTC
CASGISLGYGYTF
>.|TRBJ2-5|many|TRBV6-5
TGTGCCAGCAGCCCCGGGGGCACGCCTCAAGAGACCCAGTACTTC
CASSPGGTPQETQYF
>.|TRBJ2-3|.|TRBV19
TGTGCCAGTAGCGGATATAGCACAGATACGCAGTATTTT
CASSGYSTDTQYF